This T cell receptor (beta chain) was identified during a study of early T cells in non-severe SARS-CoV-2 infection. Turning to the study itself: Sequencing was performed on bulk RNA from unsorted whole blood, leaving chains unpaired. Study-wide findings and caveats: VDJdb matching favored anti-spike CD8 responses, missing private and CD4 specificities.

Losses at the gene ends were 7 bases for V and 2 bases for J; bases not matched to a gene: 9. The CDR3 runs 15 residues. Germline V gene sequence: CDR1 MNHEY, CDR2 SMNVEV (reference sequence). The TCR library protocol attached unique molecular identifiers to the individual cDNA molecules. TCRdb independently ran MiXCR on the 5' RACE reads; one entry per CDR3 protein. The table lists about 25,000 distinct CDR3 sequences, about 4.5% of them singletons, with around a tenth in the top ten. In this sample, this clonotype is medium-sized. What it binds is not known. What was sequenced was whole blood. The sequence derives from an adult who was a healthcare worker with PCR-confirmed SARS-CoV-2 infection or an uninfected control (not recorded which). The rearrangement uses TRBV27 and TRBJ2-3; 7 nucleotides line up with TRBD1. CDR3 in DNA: TGTGCCAGCACGACAGGGTCGGCAGCCACAGATACGCAGTATTTT. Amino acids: CASTTGSAATDTQYF.